The rows below give T cell receptor beta chains drawn from one sample of a study of cytomegalovirus exposure and HLA in healthy donors. Libraries were prepared by immunoSEQ multiplex PCR; TCRdb keeps only in-frame clonotypes and omits some of them. Altogether over 150,000 clones are present, around 75% being singletons, with the ten largest covering just under 3%. The sequenced material came from PBMCs. Receptors were obtained from a male donor in good health and CMV-seronegative. Both conserved end residues are part of each CDR3. D genes are given only for firm matches. Expanded clones are given a class, and other clones once, few, many or no size at all.

D: TRBD1
size: .
J: TRBJ1-1
V: TRBV12-5
DNA: TGTGCTAGTGGTTGGGGGACAGGGGTTAAGGGGAACACTGAAGCTTTCTTT
CDR3: CASGWGTGVKGNTEAFF

D: .
size: .
J: TRBJ1-2
V: TRBV4-1
DNA: TGCGCCAGCAGCCTGGGCCAAGCAACTAACTATGGCTACACCTTC
CDR3: CASSLGQATNYGYTF

D: .
size: .
J: TRBJ2-2
V: TRBV5-4
DNA: TGTGCCAGCAGCTTGGGCGAAGCCGGGGAGCTGTTTTTT
CDR3: CASSLGEAGELFF

D: .
size: many
J: TRBJ1-4
V: TRBV4-3
DNA: TGCGCCAGCGGAGGAGGGGACCCACACGGGGAAAAACTGTTTTTT
CDR3: CASGGGDPHGEKLFF

D: .
size: .
J: TRBJ1-5
V: TRBV6-5
DNA: TGTGCCAGCGGTTGGGGGAGGAGATCAGGGCCCCAGCATTTT
CDR3: CASGWGRRSGPQHF

D: .
size: .
J: TRBJ1-5
V: TRBV28
DNA: TGTGCCAGCAACAAGAACAATCAGCCCCAGCATTTT
CDR3: CASNKNNQPQHF

D: .
size: .
J: TRBJ1-1
V: TRBV19
DNA: TGTGCCAGTGCGGGAAGCCCGAACACTGAAGCTTTCTTT
CDR3: CASAGSPNTEAFF

D: .
size: few
J: TRBJ1-5
V: TRBV6-6
DNA: TGTGCCAGCAGCAGGACAGACAGCAATCAGCCCCAGCATTTT
CDR3: CASSRTDSNQPQHF

D: .
size: .
J: TRBJ2-1
V: TRBV6-6
DNA: TGTGCCAGCAGTTTATACCGGGACACGGGTGAGCAGTTCTTC
CDR3: CASSLYRDTGEQFF

D: .
size: .
J: TRBJ1-5
V: TRBV27
DNA: TGTGCCAGCAGTTTATCGGCCCCAGGGGTCTCAAATCAGCCCCAGCATTTT
CDR3: CASSLSAPGVSNQPQHF

D: .
size: once
J: TRBJ1-2
V: TRBV6-1
DNA: TGTGCCAGCAGTGAAGCGGTGCGAGGGTATGGCTACACCTTC
CDR3: CASSEAVRGYGYTF

D: TRBD1
size: .
J: TRBJ1-2
V: TRBV6-1
DNA: TGTGCCAGCAGATTATCAGGGGGCGCAACAGATGGCTACACCTTC
CDR3: CASRLSGGATDGYTF

D: TRBD1
size: .
J: TRBJ2-1
V: TRBV7-2
DNA: TGTGCCAGCAGCCGCGGAGACAGGGGCAATGAGCAGTTCTTC
CDR3: CASSRGDRGNEQFF

D: TRBD1
size: .
J: TRBJ1-2
V: TRBV27
DNA: TGTGCCAGCAGTTCACCGGGACAGGGAGGATTCGGCTATGGCTACACCTTC
CDR3: CASSSPGQGGFGYGYTF

D: TRBD2
size: .
J: TRBJ2-1
V: TRBV5-6
DNA: TGTGCCAGCAGCTGGGGGTTAGCGGGGTACAATGAGCAGTTCTTC
CDR3: CASSWGLAGYNEQFF

D: .
size: .
J: TRBJ1-3
V: TRBV27
DNA: TGTGCCAGCAGCTTAAAAGCCCCAGGGGAGGGAAACACCATATATTTT
CDR3: CASSLKAPGEGNTIYF

D: .
size: .
J: TRBJ1-3
V: TRBV19
DNA: TGTGCCAGTAGTACCACTACAGGACGCTCTGGAAACACCATATATTTT
CDR3: CASSTTTGRSGNTIYF

D: TRBD1
size: .
J: TRBJ2-1
V: TRBV28
DNA: TGTGCCAGCAGTTCCGACAGGGCCCGAGACAATGAGCAGTTCTTC
CDR3: CASSSDRARDNEQFF

D: TRBD2
size: .
J: TRBJ2-1
V: TRBV4-1
DNA: TGCGCCAGCAGCCAAGCCGCGGGACTAGCGGGAGGAAATGAGCAGTTCTTC
CDR3: CASSQAAGLAGGNEQFF

D: TRBD2
size: few
J: TRBJ2-3
V: TRBV2
DNA: TGCGCCAGCCGAGCGGGACCAGATACGCAGTATTTT
CDR3: CASRAGPDTQYF

D: TRBD2
size: few
J: TRBJ2-1
V: TRBV30
DNA: TGTGCCTGGAGTAGGGGGACCGGGAGGGATACCTACAATGAGCAGTTCTTC
CDR3: CAWSRGTGRDTYNEQFF

D: TRBD2
size: .
J: TRBJ2-1
V: TRBV11-3
DNA: TGTGCCAGCAGCTTGGGACTAGCGGGGGGGGAGCAGTTCTTC
CDR3: CASSLGLAGGEQFF

D: .
size: few
J: TRBJ2-1
V: TRBV13
DNA: TGTGCCAGCAGCCGGAGGTACAATGAGCAGTTCTTC
CDR3: CASSRRYNEQFF

D: .
size: .
J: TRBJ2-5
V: TRBV20-1
DNA: TGCAGTGCTACATACCAAGAGACCCAGTACTTC
CDR3: CSATYQETQYF

D: TRBD2
size: .
J: TRBJ2-3
V: TRBV12-5
DNA: TGTGCTAGTGGTTCCGGGACTAGCGGCACAGATACGCAGTATTTT
CDR3: CASGSGTSGTDTQYF

D: .
size: once
J: TRBJ1-5
V: TRBV28
DNA: TGTGCCAGCAGTTTAAGTGGCAGGGCCAATCAGCCCCAGCATTTT
CDR3: CASSLSGRANQPQHF

D: TRBD2
size: .
J: TRBJ2-2
V: TRBV5-1
DNA: TGCGCCAGCAGCTTGGGATGGACTAGCGGGGCTAACACCGGGGAGCTGTTTTTT
CDR3: CASSLGWTSGANTGELFF

D: .
size: few
J: TRBJ1-5
V: TRBV18
DNA: TGTGCCAGCTCTACTGGACTCAATAGCAATCAGCCCCAGCATTTT
CDR3: CASSTGLNSNQPQHF

D: TRBD1
size: .
J: TRBJ1-2
V: TRBV28
DNA: TGTGCCAGCAGTTTCGGACAGGGGGTCATAGGCTACACCTTC
CDR3: CASSFGQGVIGYTF

D: TRBD2
size: few
J: TRBJ2-7
V: TRBV28
DNA: TGTGCCAGCGTTCAGTCTAGCGGGGGCTACGAGCAGTACTTC
CDR3: CASVQSSGGYEQYF

D: .
size: .
J: TRBJ1-4
V: TRBV30
DNA: TGTGCCTGGAGTTTAGGGGGTCTGGGGGAAAAACTGTTTTTT
CDR3: CAWSLGGLGEKLFF

D: TRBD2
size: .
J: TRBJ2-7
V: TRBV28
DNA: TGTGCCAGCAGCCTCGGGACTAGCGGGCCCTACGAGCAGTACTTC
CDR3: CASSLGTSGPYEQYF